The 24 T cell receptor beta chains reported below all come from one sample, sequenced in a study of T cells in Graves' hyperthyroidism and ophthalmopathy. Amplification targeted TCR beta CDR3 regions from RNA transcripts. The HTBI primer set served for first-round RT-PCR of the TCR CDR3. TCRdb independently ran MiXCR on the multiplex PCR reads; one entry per CDR3 protein. The table has 150,000 to 200,000 distinct CDR3 sequences, 17% seen once. Input material: blood. These receptors were taken from a woman aged 50 to 60 with Graves' hyperthyroidism.

This clonotype appeared a few times. The chain is built from TRBV5-1 and TRBJ2-1, with a tentative D call TRBD2 (5 bases). V lost 6 bases, J lost 0 bases, and 13 bases lay in between. Germline loops: CDR1 SGHRS, CDR2 YFSETQ. CDR3 length equals 15 residues. CDR3 in amino acids: CASNFSGSSYNEQFF. The CDR3 nucleotides are TGCGCCAGCAACTTCAGTGGGAGCTCCTACAATGAGCAGTTCTTC.

This clonotype came up a few times. This chain links TRBV11-2 with TRBJ2-7; 7 nucleotides match TRBD2. Germline CDR1 reads SGHAT; CDR2 reads FQNNGV. J was trimmed by 4 bases and V by 1 base; bases with no gene match: 7. This CDR3 has 15 amino acids. CDR3 protein: CASSLVASSGYEQYF. The CDR3 nucleotides read TGTGCCAGCAGCTTAGTGGCTTCTAGCGGATACGAGCAGTACTTC.

At least ten counts were recorded for this clonotype. CDR3 nucleotides: TGTGCCAGCAGGGCTCAGGGGGAGAACTATGGCTACACCTTC. Translated, it gives CASRAQGENYGYTF. The chain joins TRBV2 to TRBJ1-2, with 7 bases lining up with TRBD1. Trimming cost V 6 bases and J 2 bases; bases outside gene matches: 6. The CDR3 runs 14 residues. From germline, CDR1 is SNHLY and CDR2 FYNNEI.

This clonotype showed up many times. This chain joins TRBV7-9 and TRBJ1-4; 9 nucleotides match TRBD1. CDR1 and CDR2 (germline): SEHNR, FQNEAQ (reference sequence). CDR3 length: 14 amino acids. Trimming took 5 bases from V and 6 from J; bases not matched to a gene: 4. CDR3 in DNA: TGTGCCAGCAGCGCTGACAGGGGGTATGAAAAACTGTTTTTT. As protein: CASSADRGYEKLFF.

This clonotype was picked up many times. The chain couples TRBV10-3 to TRBJ1-1; D remains unclear. Trimming stripped 4 bases from V and 3 bases from J, with 6 bases between. CDR3 length: 12 residues. The germline CDR1 and CDR2 sequences are ENHRY and SYGVKD. CDR3 nucleotide sequence: TGTGCCATCAGTGGGCAGGACACTGAAGCTTTCTTT. Translating gives CAISGQDTEAFF.

The table lists this clonotype with many counts. The V and J genes are TRBV27 and TRBJ2-3; D uncertain. The CDR3 contains 12 residues. V lost 8 bases to trimming and J lost 6 bases, with 12 bases between them. Germline V gene data show CDR1 as MNHEY and CDR2 as SMNVEV (reference sequence). The CDR3: CASGVVPDTQYF. Here the CDR3 DNA reads TGTGCCAGCGGCGTCGTTCCGGATACGCAGTATTTT.

This clonotype was recorded many times. CDR3 nucleotide sequence: TGTGCCGGGACTCGGGACAGCTCCTACGAGCAGTACTTC. Amino acid sequence: CAGTRDSSYEQYF. The chain couples TRBV9 to TRBJ2-7, with a tentative D call TRBD1 (7 bases). V lost 10 bases and J 0 bases, leaving 14 bases between the germline ends. Germline CDR1 is SGDLS and CDR2 is YYNGEE. The CDR3 runs to 13 residues.

There are a few counts of this clonotype. The J gene is TRBJ1-2, the V gene TRBV19; D unresolved. The ends were cut back, 4 bases at V and 8 bases at J, with 14 bases in the middle. The germline V gene encodes CDR1 LNHDA and CDR2 SQIVND (reference sequence). This CDR3 spans 13 amino acids. This CDR3 reads CASSSRQMNGYTF. In DNA form, the CDR3 reads TGTGCCAGTAGTAGTCGGCAGATGAACGGCTACACCTTC.

The sample holds many counts of this clonotype. The CDR3 coding sequence is TGTGCCAGCAGATCTGGAAACACCATATATTTT. Translation: CASRSGNTIYF. V is TRBV11-2 and J is TRBJ1-3, with unresolved D. This CDR3 has 11 residues. Trimming took 6 bases from V and 1 from J, leaving 1 base between them. Germline V gene data show CDR1 as SGHAT and CDR2 as FQNNGV. Filled out from reference TRBV11-2 and TRBJ1-3, the complete variable domain reads EAGVAQSPRYKIIEKRQSVAFWCNPISGHATLYWYQQILGQGPKLLIQFQNNGVVDDSQLPKDRFSAERLKGVDSTLKIQPAKLEDSAVYLCASRSGNTIYFGEGSWLTVV.

This clonotype appeared once. The chain couples TRBV12-3 or TRBV12-4 to TRBJ1-2; D is perhaps TRBD1 (6 bases). Trimming took 5 bases from V and 0 from J, leaving 16 bases between them. The CDR3 consists of 16 residues. CDR3 protein: CASSPAQGKANYGYTF. CDR3 sequence (DNA): TGTGCCAGCAGTCCGGCACAGGGTAAAGCTAACTATGGCTACACCTTC.

The V gene is TRBV19, the J gene TRBJ1-6; D unresolved. Germline assignment: CDR1 LNHDA and CDR2 SQIVND (reference sequence). The length of the CDR3 is 15 residues. V lost 3 bases and J lost 10, with 16 bases in between. CDR3 bases: TGTGCCAGTAGTATGTGGGAGGCCCCACACTCACCCCTCCACTTT. It codes for CASSMWEAPHSPLHF.

This clonotype was seen repeatedly, ten times or more. DNA of the CDR3: TGTGCCAGCAGGCGACAGTGGTCCGACAATGAGCAGTTCTTC. It specifies CASRRQWSDNEQFF. This sequence joins TRBV6-1 and TRBJ2-1; D perhaps matches TRBD1 (5 bases). The CDR3 is 14 residues long. V gave up 6 bases and J gave up 5 bases, with 14 bases separating them. From germline, CDR1 is MNHNS and CDR2 SASEGT.

This clonotype was seen at least ten times. CDR3 in amino acids: CASSLDGGQYNEQFF. The CDR3 DNA sequence: TGTGCCAGCAGCTTAGACGGGGGGCAATACAATGAGCAGTTCTTC. The chain is built from TRBV7-2 and TRBJ2-1; possible D gene TRBD2, 7 bases. V was trimmed by 1 base and J by 4 bases, leaving 11 bases between them. CDR3 size: 15 residues. Germline CDR1 and CDR2: SGHTA and FQGNSA. The whole variable domain, remainder taken from reference TRBV7-2 and TRBJ2-1, is GAGVSQSPSNKVTEKGKDVELRCDPISGHTALYWYRQSLGQGLEFLIYFQGNSAPDKSGLPSDRFSAERTGGSVSTLTIQRTQQEDSAVYLCASSLDGGQYNEQFFGPGTRLTVL.

The table lists this clonotype with many counts. This rearrangement joins TRBV6-1 to TRBJ1-5; a weak D match, TRBD1 (5 bases). V was cut by 6 bases and J by 6 bases, with 15 bases left in between. The CDR3 extends over 14 amino acids. CDR1 and CDR2 from the germline V gene are MNHNS and SASEGT. CDR3 region: CASRKEPTGQPQHF. CDR3 DNA sequence: TGTGCCAGCAGAAAAGAGCCTACAGGTCAGCCCCAGCATTTT.

The sample holds many counts of this clonotype. At one end, the junction sequence differs from germline, possibly due to a read error. The chain uses TRBV7-9 and TRBJ2-2; D perhaps matches TRBD1 (5 bases). Germline V lookup: CDR1 SEHNR, CDR2 FQNEAQ (reference sequence). This CDR3 has 12 residues. The CDR3 loop is CASSSDTGVDIF. DNA of the CDR3: TGTGCCAGCAGCTCGGACACCGGAGTTGATATTTTT.

The table lists this clonotype with many counts. CDR3 amino acids: CASSRGGGSEKLFF. The CDR3 region has the DNA TGTGCCAGCAGCCGCGGGGGCGGGAGTGAAAAACTGTTTTTT. This chain uses TRBV7-2 with TRBJ1-4; D possibly corresponds to TRBD1 (6 bases). In germline, CDR1 is SGHTA, CDR2 FQGNSA. The CDR3 has 14 residues. V lost 5 bases and J 7 bases, leaving 14 bases between the germline ends. The whole variable domain, remainder taken from reference TRBV7-2 and TRBJ1-4, is GAGVSQSPSNKVTEKGKDVELRCDPISGHTALYWYRQSLGQGLEFLIYFQGNSAPDKSGLPSDRFSAERTGGSVSTLTIQRTQQEDSAVYLCASSRGGGSEKLFFGSGTQLSVL.

This clonotype was observed a few times. The chain couples TRBV19 to TRBJ2-2; TRBD1 might be the D (7 bases). Per germline, CDR1 LNHDA and CDR2 SQIVND (reference sequence). V lost 8 bases and J 6 bases, leaving 13 bases between the germline ends. The CDR3 has 13 amino acids. The CDR3: CASQFRGAGELFF. The CDR3 region has the DNA TGTGCCAGTCAGTTCAGGGGGGCCGGGGAGCTGTTTTTT. Drawing the rest from reference TRBV19 and TRBJ2-2, the complete variable domain is DGGITQSPKYLFRKEGQNVTLSCEQNLNHDAMYWYRQDPGQGLRLIYYSQIVNDFQKGDIAEGYSVSREKKESFPLTVTSAQKNPTAFYLCASQFRGAGELFFGEGSRLTVL.

This clonotype was observed a few times. The final CDR3 position lacks the conserved phenylalanine or tryptophan, pointing to a likely read error. The V call is TRBV3-1, the J call TRBJ1-5; 7 nucleotides agree with TRBD1. There are 15 residues in the CDR3. Germline trimming cut 2 bases from V and 7 bases from J; bases unmatched to any gene: 8. Germline V gene sequence: CDR1 LGHDT, CDR2 YNNKEL (reference sequence). The CDR3 here is CASSQTTGVRQPQHL. In DNA, the CDR3 is TGTGCCAGCAGCCAAACAACAGGGGTTCGGCAGCCCCAGCATCTT.

The chain recombines TRBV5-8 with TRBJ2-2; D remains ambiguous. This CDR3 has 15 amino acids. Germline-derived CDR1 and CDR2 are SGHTS and YDEGEE. Trimming pared 4 bases from V and 1 base from J, leaving 11 bases between. CDR3 sequence: CASSATTWNTGELFF. DNA for the CDR3: TGTGCCAGCAGCGCCACAACGTGGAACACCGGGGAGCTGTTTTTT.

This clonotype was observed a handful of times. The chain carries TRBV24-1 and TRBJ2-2; 12 bases agree with TRBD2. With 4 bases clipped from V and 4 bases from J, the junction kept 6 bases outside the gene matches. Germline values: CDR1 KGHDR, CDR2 SFDVKD. This CDR3 is built from 17 residues. The chain's CDR3 is CATSDTLLAGGTGELFF. As DNA, the CDR3 is TGTGCCACCAGTGACACCTTACTAGCGGGGGGCACCGGGGAGCTGTTTTTT.

The chain recombines TRBV6-1 with TRBJ1-2; no clear D. Germline V CDR1 and CDR2: MNHNS, SASEGT. The CDR3 has 14 residues. V was cut by 7 bases and J by 8 bases, with 20 bases left in between. The chain's CDR3 is CASTRTVQSMGYTF. Written as DNA, the CDR3 is TGTGCCAGCACCAGAACCGTACAGAGCATGGGCTACACCTTC.

Many counts were recorded for this clonotype. The chain has TRBV5-1 and TRBJ1-2, with unresolved D. V was clipped by 0 bases and J by 2 bases, with 8 bases between them. This CDR3 region has 14 residues. Germline CDR1 reads SGHRS; CDR2 reads YFSETQ. CDR3: CASSLGGGNYGYTF. The CDR3 DNA is TGCGCCAGCAGCTTGGGAGGAGGAAACTATGGCTACACCTTC.

This clonotype was found many times. CDR3 protein: CSATSPGQYSSYEQYF. The CDR3 coding sequence is TGCAGTGCTACCTCCCCGGGCCAATACAGCTCCTACGAGCAGTACTTC. This chain connects TRBV20-1 to TRBJ2-7, with no clear D. Between the trimmed V and J ends, which lost 4 bases and 0 bases, there was a span of 19 bases. CDR3 length equals 16 residues. Germline V gene lookup returns CDR1 DFQATT and CDR2 SNEGSKA (reference sequence).

This clonotype has a count of ten or more. This chain links TRBV20-1 with TRBJ1-2, with D perhaps matching TRBD1 (6 bases). The CDR3 runs 14 residues. V shed 4 bases and J shed 4 bases, with 16 bases lying between them. From germline, CDR1 is DFQATT and CDR2 SNEGSKA (reference sequence). The CDR3 nucleotides read TGCAGTGCTAAAGGGGGGGATGGGGTCTATGGCTACACCTTC. Protein: CSAKGGDGVYGYTF.